This TCR beta chain appears in the sequencing data of a study of blood T cell repertoires in COVID-19. This clone was detected a few times. The CDR3 contains 13 residues. V gave up 6 bases and J gave up 2 bases, with 10 bases separating them. Germline V CDR1 and CDR2: LGHNT, FRNRAP. Authors' data handling: By means of reference gene primer amplification, nucleated cell counts were estimated. Repertoires were generated with immunoSEQ multiplex PCR, while TCRdb's copy carries only in-frame clones and drops some. That table supplies the V and J calls and clone size; D and trimming were determined from the DNA. The sample carries about 150,000 clones, roughly three quarters recorded once.

The chain has TRBV12-5 and TRBJ2-5; D is perhaps TRBD2 (5 bases). Sequenced: peripheral blood. The receptor comes from a man aged 55 to 69 with acute or convalescent COVID-19. CDR3 amino acids: CASGREPQETQYF. CDR3 nucleotides: TGTGCTAGTGGCCGGGAACCTCAAGAGACCCAGTACTTC.